This entry lists 30 T cell receptor beta chains sequenced from one sample in a study of T cells in Graves' hyperthyroidism and ophthalmopathy. There were TCR beta CDR3 regions amplified from RNA transcripts. RT-PCR in the first round (using the HTBI primer set) targeted the TCR CDR3. TCRdb used MiXCR to reprocess the multiplex PCR reads, holding one entry per CDR3 protein. In the table there are a few hundred thousand distinct CDR3 sequences, less than 20% of which are singletons. Sample: blood. The receptors come from a young woman with Graves' hyperthyroidism that later progressed to Graves' ophthalmopathy.

This clonotype was seen ten or more times. This rearrangement joins TRBV4-2 to TRBJ2-5, with 8 bases fitting TRBD1. The CDR3 consists of 15 residues. Germline assignment: CDR1 LGHNA and CDR2 YNFKEQ. The junction had 10 bases not matched to a gene; V was cut back by 6 bases and J by 4 bases. As DNA, the CDR3 is TGTGCCAGCAGTACGCGACAGGGGAATGGAGAGACCCAGTACTTC. Translating it yields CASSTRQGNGETQYF.

Many counts were recorded for this clonotype. The chain couples TRBV13 to TRBJ2-1; D uncertain. Germline loops: CDR1 PRHDT, CDR2 FYEKMQ (reference sequence). The V end was cut by 3 bases, the J end by 8 bases, with 14 bases between. The CDR3 runs to 14 residues. For the CDR3, the DNA is TGTGCCAGCAGCTTCGCGTCTGTTGGGTATGAGCAGTTCTTC. It encodes CASSFASVGYEQFF.

This clonotype was detected a few times. The chain recombines TRBV9 with TRBJ2-7, with 8 bases fitting TRBD1. Germline assignment: CDR1 SGDLS and CDR2 YYNGEE. After removal of 0 bases from V and 2 bases from J, the junction contained 7 bases not matched to a gene. The CDR3 sequence is 16 residues long. The CDR3 DNA reads as TGTGCCAGCAGCGTAGGGGAGGCAGGGGGCACCTACGAGCAGTACTTC. This codes for CASSVGEAGGTYEQYF.

This clonotype was observed a few times. The chain has TRBV5-4 and TRBJ2-1; 7 bases fit TRBD2. With 0 bases clipped from V and 5 bases from J, the junction kept 5 bases outside the gene matches. Germline V lookup: CDR1 SGHNT, CDR2 YYREEE (reference sequence). This CDR3 is 15 amino acids long. CDR3 nucleotide sequence: TGTGCCAGCAGCTTGGTGGGGAGGGGAAACAATGAGCAGTTCTTC. Residues: CASSLVGRGNNEQFF. Full variable domain (remainder filled in from reference TRBV5-4 and TRBJ2-1): ETGVTQSPTHLIKTRGQQVTLRCSSQSGHNTVSWYQQALGQGPQFIFQYYREEENGRGNFPPRFSGLQFPNYSSELNVNALELDDSALYLCASSLVGRGNNEQFFGPGTRLTVL.

This clonotype turned up a few times. The chain is built from TRBV12-3 or TRBV12-4 and TRBJ1-2; TRBD1 is a possible D gene (6 bases). This CDR3 comprises 15 residues. The germline V and J ends were trimmed by 3 bases and 5 bases, with 16 bases remaining between them. The CDR3 nucleotides read TGTGCCAGCAGTTTTATGGCAGGGGAGGATTATGGCTACACCTTC. It is translated as CASSFMAGEDYGYTF.

There are many counts of this clonotype. This chain connects TRBV6-1 to TRBJ1-1; 10 bases are shared with TRBD1. The V and J ends lost 5 bases and 5 bases, in that order; junction bases with no gene match: 5. Germline V gives CDR1 MNHNS, CDR2 SASEGT. The CDR3 length is 14 residues. The CDR3 coding sequence is TGTGCCAGCAGTTCGACAGGGGGCGGGACTGAAGCTTTCTTT. Its protein is CASSSTGGGTEAFF.

The J gene is TRBJ2-2, the V gene TRBV6-1, with 10 positions matching TRBD2. Trimming cost V 9 bases and J 6 bases; bases outside gene matches: 13. CDR3 length: 16 amino acids. Germline-derived CDR1 and CDR2 are MNHNS and SASEGT. The CDR3 here is CASSLAGVWAAGELFF. DNA for the CDR3: TGTGCCAGTAGTCTAGCGGGAGTTTGGGCCGCCGGGGAGCTGTTTTTT.

A note on this clonotype: Given a much more abundant clone one base away, this may be a read error. The CDR3 loop reads CAWGVRTSSEQYF. CDR3 sequence (DNA): TGTGCCTGGGGTGTAAGGACTAGTTCCGAGCAGTACTTC. The chain is built from TRBV30 and TRBJ2-7, with 7 bases matching TRBD2. Germline-derived CDR1 and CDR2 are GTSNPN and SVGIG (reference sequence). CDR3 length: 13 amino acids.

This clonotype showed up just a few times. This chain uses TRBV6-5 with TRBJ2-7; no clear D. Germline V gene data show CDR1 as MNHEY and CDR2 as SVGAGI. Trimming shortened V by 2 bases and J by 3 bases, and 14 bases separated the two germline ends. CDR3 size: 15 residues. The chain's CDR3 is CASSYGQDPYYEQYF. In nucleotides, the CDR3 is TGTGCCAGCAGTTACGGCCAGGATCCATACTACGAGCAGTACTTC.

The chain links TRBV6-1 to TRBJ2-7; D perhaps matches TRBD2 (6 bases). From germline, CDR1 is MNHNS and CDR2 SASEGT. This CDR3 contains 17 residues. The V end lost 3 bases, the J end lost 4 bases, and 22 bases lay between the germline ends. DNA for the CDR3: TGTGCCAGCAGTGACCCACTTCCAAACACTAGCAAGTACGAGCAGTACTTC. This encodes CASSDPLPNTSKYEQYF.

This clonotype was seen ten or more times. V gene TRBV6-5 combines with J gene TRBJ2-6; TRBD2 is a possible D gene (6 bases). The CDR3 sequence is 20 residues long. V lost 8 bases and J 0 bases, leaving 26 bases between the germline ends. CDR1 and CDR2 from the germline V gene are MNHEY and SVGAGI. The CDR3 DNA reads TGTGCCAGCCTGAACGGTGGGTGGGGGGTCCCCCACTCTGGGGCCAACGTCCTGACTTTC. It codes for CASLNGGWGVPHSGANVLTF.

This clonotype was seen repeatedly, ten times or more. This rearrangement joins TRBV24-1 to TRBJ2-2; 8 nucleotides match TRBD2. Losses at the gene ends were 0 bases for V and 0 bases for J; bases not matched to a gene: 8. The CDR3 covers 19 residues. Germline CDR1 reads KGHDR; CDR2 reads SFDVKD. The CDR3 here is CATSDLWRPGLANTGELFF. In DNA form, the CDR3 reads TGTGCCACCAGTGATTTGTGGCGACCGGGACTAGCGAACACCGGGGAGCTGTTTTTT.

CDR3 sequence (DNA): TGCAGTGCTAGTTTGGGGTCCACAGATACGCAGTATTTT. Protein: CSASLGSTDTQYF. V gene TRBV20-1 combines with J gene TRBJ2-3; no firm D call. The V end was cut by 3 bases, the J end by 2 bases, with 9 bases between. There are 13 residues in the CDR3. CDR1 and CDR2 (germline): DFQATT, SNEGSKA (reference sequence).

This clonotype was found many times. CDR3 protein: CASSSSSGSPHEQYF. Written as DNA, the CDR3 is TGTGCCAGCTCATCTTCAAGCGGGAGCCCCCACGAGCAGTACTTC. This sequence joins TRBV18 and TRBJ2-7; TRBD2 aligns across 8 bases. This CDR3 spans 15 amino acids. With 5 bases clipped from V and 5 bases from J, the junction kept 11 bases outside the gene matches. Germline CDR1 and CDR2: KGHSH and LQKENI.

Ten or more counts support this clonotype. The chain uses TRBV2 and TRBJ1-2, with D hard to call. The CDR3 runs to 10 residues. V shed 4 bases and J shed 5 bases, with 2 bases lying between them. From germline, CDR1 is SNHLY and CDR2 FYNNEI. The DNA for the CDR3 is TGTGCCAGCAGTGGTTATGGCTACACCTTC. It specifies CASSGYGYTF.

This clonotype was detected ten times or more. V usage is TRBV20-1 and J usage is TRBJ2-3; possible D gene TRBD2, 5 bases. CDR3 length: 13 amino acids. Germline V gene sequence: CDR1 DFQATT, CDR2 SNEGSKA (reference sequence). Between the trimmed V and J ends, which lost 5 bases and 1 base, there was a span of 10 bases. The CDR3 loop reads CSAPDSGTDTQYF. In DNA, the CDR3 is TGCAGTGCTCCGGACTCAGGCACAGATACGCAGTATTTT.

This clonotype was seen a handful of times. Just one base apart from a much larger clone, this may be a read error. The chain employs TRBV28 and TRBJ1-6; D gene uncertain. Trimming pared 11 bases from V and 1 base from J, leaving 15 bases between. Germline CDR1 MDHEN, CDR2 SYDVKM. The CDR3 is made up of 15 amino acids. The CDR3 region is CAGGGRGSYNSPLHF. CDR3 coding DNA: TGTGCCGGCGGCGGGCGGGGTTCCTATAATTCACCCCTCCACTTT.

This clonotype was observed a few times. The chain couples TRBV14 to TRBJ2-1; no definite D call. The germline V gene encodes CDR1 SGHDN and CDR2 FVKESK. Trimming stripped 0 bases from V and 0 bases from J, with 12 bases between. CDR3 length: 17 residues. The CDR3 sequence is CASSQDEWMSSYNEQFF. The CDR3 DNA reads as TGTGCCAGCAGCCAAGATGAATGGATGAGCTCCTACAATGAGCAGTTCTTC.

In its sample, this clonotype was seen a few times. V and J are TRBV28 and TRBJ2-4, with no clear D. Germline CDR1 is MDHEN and CDR2 is SYDVKM. This CDR3 has 11 residues. The germline V and J ends were trimmed by 7 bases and 10 bases, with 11 bases remaining between them. The CDR3 region has the DNA TGTGCCAGCACCTCGGGTGGAATTCAGTACTTC. Protein sequence: CASTSGGIQYF.

This clonotype turned up a few times. The rearrangement joins TRBV6-5 to TRBJ1-4; D gene ambiguous. Trimming left V 3 bases short and J 5 bases short, with 13 bases between. The CDR3 length is 15 residues. Germline V gene lookup returns CDR1 MNHEY and CDR2 SVGAGI. CDR3 nucleotide sequence: TGTGCCAGCAGTTATAATGCGAGAGAAAATGAAAAACTGTTTTTT. Protein: CASSYNARENEKLFF.

The J gene is TRBJ2-5, the V gene TRBV19, with D possibly matching TRBD2 (7 bases). Germline lookup yields CDR1 LNHDA and CDR2 SQIVND (reference sequence). The CDR3 is 15 amino acids. V dropped 5 bases and J dropped 5 bases, with 18 bases sitting between them. This chain's CDR3 is CASSVYREGRETQYF. CDR3 bases: TGTGCCAGTAGTGTATACAGGGAGGGCCGGGAGACCCAGTACTTC.

This clonotype was found once. The chain joins TRBV7-9 to TRBJ2-1; weak D call: TRBD1 (5 bases). Germline CDR1 SEHNR, CDR2 FQNEAQ (reference sequence). V was cut by 4 bases and J by 4 bases, with 14 bases left in between. This CDR3 region has 15 residues. CDR3 in DNA: TGTGCCAGCAGCTCACCCAAGACAGTTTACAATGAGCAGTTCTTC. This codes for CASSSPKTVYNEQFF.

This clonotype was seen a handful of times. The CDR3 is CASTGRSTDTQYF. The CDR3 DNA sequence: TGTGCCAGTACTGGCAGGAGCACAGATACGCAGTATTTT. V is TRBV19 and J is TRBJ2-3; D not resolved. This CDR3 comprises 13 residues. Germline values: CDR1 LNHDA, CDR2 SQIVND (reference sequence). With 7 bases removed from V and 0 bases from J, the gap between germline ends came to 8 bases.

A single count supports this clonotype. V gene TRBV19 combines with J gene TRBJ2-2; the match to TRBD2 covers 7 bases. The CDR3 consists of 17 residues. With V trimmed by 7 bases and J by 5 bases, 16 bases remained unmatched. The germline gives CDR1 LNHDA, CDR2 SQIVND (reference sequence). The DNA of the CDR3 is TGTGCCAGTACCCTAACCCGGGAGGCACGTAGGACCGGGGAGCTGTTTTTT. It translates to CASTLTREARRTGELFF.

This clonotype has more than one count but fewer than ten. The chain combines TRBV7-2 with TRBJ2-1; 8 nucleotides align to TRBD2. Germline V lookup: CDR1 SGHTA, CDR2 FQGNSA. The CDR3 has 21 residues. V gave up 5 bases and J gave up 7 bases; unmatched junction bases: 28. The CDR3 DNA follows: TGTGCCAGCAGCCTCCCAGAATGGTCCGGGAGGGCCGGGCTTGTCTCGAATGAGCAGTTCTTC. It encodes CASSLPEWSGRAGLVSNEQFF.

The J gene is TRBJ2-1, the V gene TRBV6-1, with 8 nucleotides matching TRBD2. The CDR3 is 14 amino acids. V gave up 9 bases and J gave up 5 bases; unmatched junction bases: 9. Germline CDR1 MNHNS, CDR2 SASEGT. The CDR3 protein is CASSSGGPHNEQFF. DNA for the CDR3: TGTGCCAGTTCATCGGGAGGGCCCCACAATGAGCAGTTCTTC.

This rearrangement joins TRBV19 to TRBJ2-1; TRBD2 is a possible D gene (5 bases). Looked up from germline, CDR1 is LNHDA and CDR2 is SQIVND (reference sequence). V gave up 7 bases and J gave up 4 bases, with 17 bases separating them. The CDR3 totals 15 residues. Here the CDR3 DNA reads TGTGCCAGTACCCTAGCCCCCCACGGGTACAATGAGCAGTTCTTC. This sequence encodes CASTLAPHGYNEQFF.

This chain uses TRBV2 with TRBJ2-5; 13 bases are a match to TRBD2. Germline lookup yields CDR1 SNHLY and CDR2 FYNNEI. V shed 7 bases, J shed 1 base, and the junction held 6 bases outside the gene matches. CDR3 size: 16 residues. The CDR3 loop reads CASNKLAGGVQETQYF. CDR3 nucleotide sequence: TGTGCCAGCAACAAACTAGCGGGAGGGGTCCAAGAGACCCAGTACTTC.

This clonotype came up many times. The rearrangement joins TRBV27 to TRBJ2-1, with TRBD2 matching over 13 bases. The V and J ends lost 2 bases and 9 bases, in that order; junction bases with no gene match: 10. Germline values: CDR1 MNHEY, CDR2 SMNVEV (reference sequence). This CDR3 contains 17 residues. In nucleotides, the CDR3 is TGTGCCAGCAGTTTACCCATCGGACTAGCGGGAGTTGGTGAGCAGTTCTTC. Amino acids: CASSLPIGLAGVGEQFF.

This chain connects TRBV6-1 to TRBJ2-5; TRBD1 is a possible D gene (6 bases). V lost 11 bases, J lost 0 bases, and 13 bases lay in between. The CDR3 consists of 13 residues. Germline CDR1 reads MNHNS; CDR2 reads SASEGT. CDR3 bases: TGTGCCGGTCTTAAGGGGGACCAAGAGACCCAGTACTTC. This encodes CAGLKGDQETQYF.